This T cell receptor (beta chain) appears in the sequencing data of a study of OX40 agonist ivuxolimab in advanced cancers. With respect to the entire study: Ivuxolimab was a fully human IgG2 agonistic monoclonal antibody targeting the costimulatory receptor OX40 (CD134). Intravenous ivuxolimab was administered to patients every 2 weeks at six dose levels: 0.01, 0.1, 0.3, 1.5, 3 and 10 mg/kg. Among the approximately 50 dose-escalation patients, 19 had hepatocellular carcinoma, about 15 melanoma, 9 renal cell carcinoma and 9 head and neck cancer. In the dose-escalation cohort, 65% to 85% of patients were male, and the mean age was around 65 years with a range of roughly 20 to 79. Prior anti-PD-1, anti-PD-L1 or anti-CTLA-4 therapy was permitted, and checkpoint inhibitors had been received by around 40% of dose-escalation patients. Partial responses occurred in three dose-escalation patients, of whom one had hepatocellular carcinoma and two had cutaneous melanoma. Peripheral TCRbeta sequencing aimed to test whether ivuxolimab altered TCR sequence diversity and caused clonal T-cell expansion. The monotherapy dose-escalation portion (N of about 50 patients) of the phase I ivuxolimab trial is reported in the paper.

The trial excluded patients who had a history of autoimmune disease or who were on systemic immunosuppression. In every dose cohort, peripheral blood was drawn for TCR sequencing at baseline, cycle 4 day 1, and cycle 7 day 1. The samples were taken from a phase I, first-in-human, multicenter, open-label dose-escalation trial of ivuxolimab. Adults with locally advanced or metastatic melanoma, renal cell carcinoma, hepatocellular carcinoma or head and neck squamous cell carcinoma were enrolled in the trial. Before TCR sequencing, CD4+ T cells and CD8+ T cells from peripheral blood were sorted into separate populations. Genomic DNA was extracted from sorted cells for sequencing of the TCRbeta CDR3 region. The immunoSEQ Assay was used to sequence the TCRbeta CDR3 regions. TCRdb stores this immuneACCESS table with in-frame sequences only. Part of the clones is absent; in the studies checked, under half of the shortfall reflects unresolved V genes, and no reason is known for the rest. The sample table records 80,000 or so clones; approximately 94% of these occur just once. The biggest ten clones account for more than 13% of the sample.

Concerning this clone itself: The specificity of this receptor is unknown. It has no much larger one-base neighbor in the sample; base qualities were not kept.

Points the paper makes about the study in general: The antigen specificity of the peripheral T cells that underwent clonal expansion was not determined. Partial responders in the 0.1-3.0 mg/kg groups had among the lowest normalized peripheral clonal expansion, especially among CD8+ T cells. After ivuxolimab, more expanded clones were found on average in CD8+ T cells than in CD4+ T cells. Low levels of normalized T-cell clonal expansion were also seen in some patients who did not respond. Clonal expansion of both CD4+ and CD8+ blood T cells was observed from baseline to week 6 at doses 0.1 to 3.0 mg/kg.

Source: CD4+ or CD8+ T cells sorted from blood, taken in a trial of the OX40 agonist ivuxolimab. The sequence came from an adult with an advanced solid tumor such as melanoma, head and neck, liver or kidney cancer.

The DNA is TGTGCCAGCAGTTTCTCGCTGGCTAGCAGGCTCTACGAGCAGTACTTC. This is translated as CASSFSLASRLYEQYF. This sequence uses TRBV27 and TRBJ2-7; the best D guess is TRBD2, with 5 bases matching. Reading from cysteine to phenylalanine, the CDR3 counts 16 amino acids. Here the CDR3 DNA is all that survives: 48 bases in frame from base 1. V is cut by 3 bases and J by 3 bases, and the space between the germline ends is 18 bases. Per the germline V gene (reference sequence), MNHEY is the CDR1 and SMNVEV is the CDR2.